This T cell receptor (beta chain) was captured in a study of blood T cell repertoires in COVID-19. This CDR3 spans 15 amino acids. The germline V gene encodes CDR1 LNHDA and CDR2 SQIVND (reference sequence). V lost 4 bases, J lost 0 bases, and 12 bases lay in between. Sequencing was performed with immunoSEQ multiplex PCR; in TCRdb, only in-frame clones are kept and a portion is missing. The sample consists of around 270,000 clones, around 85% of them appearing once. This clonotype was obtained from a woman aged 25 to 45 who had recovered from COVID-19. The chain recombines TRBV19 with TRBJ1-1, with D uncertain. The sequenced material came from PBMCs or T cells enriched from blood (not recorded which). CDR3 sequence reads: CASSRDGVLNTEAFF. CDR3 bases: TGTGCCAGTAGTAGAGACGGGGTTTTGAACACTGAAGCTTTCTTT.